The TCR beta chain under discussion was sequenced for a study of blood T cell repertoires in COVID-19 (TCRdb year 2020). Regarding the complete study: Samples from collaborators originated in the United States, Italy and Spain and spanned both the acute and convalescent phases of COVID-19. The dataset comprised deeply sampled blood TCRbeta repertoires from subjects exposed to, actively infected with, or recovered from COVID-19. The prospective study material was composed of cDNA or gDNA derived from T cells, B-cell-depleted T cells, or PBMCs. The repertoires were released in a freely available public database intended as a resource for research on the immune response to SARS-CoV-2. Sample metadata almost always included a de-identified subject ID, COVID-19 status, age in years and sex. Where HLA class I and class II types were available, the types were taken from metadata supplied by the sample provider, not from assay-based typing. Samples came from the ongoing ImmuneRACE study (first 160 participants) plus 1,254 subjects from 6 global collaborators. Results and caveats for the whole study, not just this receptor: How much clinical and demographic metadata was included differed by source and by participant, and the metadata was provided uncurated.

About this clone: No antigen is known for it. No much larger clone exists at a distance of one base, and base qualities are not known.

V trim: 11 bases; J trim: 9 bases; unmatched bases: 7. The CDR3, from cysteine to phenylalanine, totals 13 residues. The sequence is cut down to CDR3 DNA, 39 bases in frame from base 1. TCRbeta CDR3 regions were amplified from genomic DNA using the immunoSEQ Assay, a bias-controlled multiplex PCR. The original methods were these. Nucleated cell counts per sample were estimated from amplification of reference gene primers within the assay. Sequence reads were collapsed and filtered to measure the absolute abundance of every unique TCRbeta CDR3 rearrangement. Productive Simpson clonality was computed per sample as the square root of Simpson's diversity index over productive rearrangements. As stored in TCRdb, this immuneACCESS dataset retains in-frame rearrangements with V and J assigned. A fraction of the clones does not appear; measured against another copy, unresolved V genes explain less than half of the discrepancy, and the remainder lacks a known reason. V and J calls plus clone size are reproduced from that table; the DNA served to infer D and trimming. The sample table lists a few hundred thousand clones, 92% of them with a count of one. 15% to 20% of the sample rests with the top ten.

Participants in the prospective study were enrolled through a virtual design, were aged 18 to 89 years, and lived in fewer than 30 United States geographic areas. In the prospective study, participants were assigned to cohorts based on the clinical history participants reported in a screening survey and a study questionnaire. For ImmuneRACE Cohort 3, a participant was defined as recovered based on two consecutive negative NP/OP PCR tests, clearance by a healthcare professional, or resolution of symptoms. Each participant in the prospective study had whole blood, serum and a nasopharyngeal or oropharyngeal swab collected by mobile phlebotomists. Over a roughly 2-month period, participants in the prospective study had the option of providing additional blood draws and questionnaires. Before DNA extraction, prospective study blood samples were shipped either frozen or at room temperature.

Sequences were obtained from PBMCs or T cells enriched from blood (not recorded which). This receptor was taken from a woman aged 25 to 39 who had recovered from COVID-19. The chain links TRBV12-3 or TRBV12-4 with TRBJ1-6; TRBD1 agrees with 10 junctional bases. The base sequence is TGTGCCTCGACCGGGGACAGGGGTTCACCCCTCCACTTT. This gives the protein CASTGDRGSPLHF.